This TCR beta chain was captured by sequencing in a study of kidney transplant recipient with SARS-CoV-2 infection. This CDR3 comprises 17 residues. CDR1 MNHEY and CDR2 SVGAGI come from the germline V gene. Trimming removed 5 bases at V and 4 bases at J, with 23 bases between. Ten or more counts support this clonotype. In TCRdb, the reads were re-called with MiXCR into one record per CDR3 protein. Of 250,000 or so distinct CDR3 sequences listed, around 30% are singletons. The sequencing here drew on a blood sample, taken at baseline and between days 110 and 120 from a kidney transplant recipient. The sequence came from a male patient aged 25 to 39 who had COVID-19 and was a kidney transplant recipient. The graft donor may be the source of some T cells. The rearrangement uses TRBV6-5 and TRBJ1-2; D is unresolved. The CDR3 is CASSLVSSMRKTYGYTF. CDR3 in DNA: TGTGCCAGCAGTCTCGTATCCTCTATGCGAAAGACCTATGGCTACACCTTC.